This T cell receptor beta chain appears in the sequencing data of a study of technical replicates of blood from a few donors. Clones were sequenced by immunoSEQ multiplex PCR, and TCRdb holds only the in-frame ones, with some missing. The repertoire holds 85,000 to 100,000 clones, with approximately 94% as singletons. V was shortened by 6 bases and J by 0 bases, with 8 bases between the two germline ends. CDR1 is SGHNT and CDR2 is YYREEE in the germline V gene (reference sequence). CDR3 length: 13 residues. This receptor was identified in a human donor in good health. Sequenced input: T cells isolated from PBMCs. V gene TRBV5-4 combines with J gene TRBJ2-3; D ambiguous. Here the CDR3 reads CASKDTSTDTQYF. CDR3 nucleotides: TGTGCCAGCAAAGATACTAGCACAGATACGCAGTATTTT.